The clone carrying this T cell receptor (beta chain) was picked up many times. The antigen remains unidentified. Samples came from axillary lymph nodes draining the breast cancer. The V gene end was trimmed by 5 bases and the J gene end by 0 bases; junction bases not matched to a gene: 8. This CDR3 region has 17 residues. Per germline, CDR1 SNHLY and CDR2 FYNNEI. This entry belongs to a study of breast tumors, draining lymph nodes, adjacent tissues. Study-level results: Luminal-like breast cancer showed significantly greater tumor-nontumor repertoire similarity than basal-like breast cancer did.

TCRdb re-called the multiplex PCR reads through MiXCR, storing one row per CDR3 protein. The sample lists about 300,000 distinct CDR3 sequences; 30% to 35% were seen once. The TCR originated in a female donor with breast cancer. Some clones in this sample may be carry-over from other donors' samples. The sample comprised axillary lymph node tissue. The gene calls are TRBV2 and TRBJ2-1; 9 nucleotides agree with TRBD1. CDR3: CASSPGQGRASYNEQFF. Here the CDR3 DNA reads TGTGCCAGCAGTCCAGGACAGGGGCGAGCCTCCTACAATGAGCAGTTCTTC.